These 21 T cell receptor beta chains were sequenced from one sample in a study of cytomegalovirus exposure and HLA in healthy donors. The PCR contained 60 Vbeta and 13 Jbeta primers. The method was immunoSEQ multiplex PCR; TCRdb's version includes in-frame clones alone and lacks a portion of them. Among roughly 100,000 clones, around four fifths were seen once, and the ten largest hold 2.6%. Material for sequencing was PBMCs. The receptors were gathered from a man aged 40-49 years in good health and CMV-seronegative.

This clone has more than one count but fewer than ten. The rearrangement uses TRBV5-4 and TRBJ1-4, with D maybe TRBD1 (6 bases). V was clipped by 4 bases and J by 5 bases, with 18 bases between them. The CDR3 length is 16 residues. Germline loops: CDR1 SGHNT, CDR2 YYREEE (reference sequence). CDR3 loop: CASSPTRTARNEKLFF. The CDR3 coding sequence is TGTGCCAGCAGCCCTACCAGGACAGCCAGAAATGAAAAACTGTTTTTT. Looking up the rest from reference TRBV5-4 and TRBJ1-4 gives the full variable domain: ETGVTQSPTHLIKTRGQQVTLRCSSQSGHNTVSWYQQALGQGPQFIFQYYREEENGRGNFPPRFSGLQFPNYSSELNVNALELDDSALYLCASSPTRTARNEKLFFGSGTQLSVL.

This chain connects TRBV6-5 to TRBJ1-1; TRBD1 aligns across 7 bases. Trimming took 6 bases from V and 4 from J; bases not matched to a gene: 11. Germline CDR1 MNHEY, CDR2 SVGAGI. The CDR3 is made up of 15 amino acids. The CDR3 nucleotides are TGTGCCAGCAGCCTAACCGCAGGGGGAATCACTGAAGCTTTCTTT. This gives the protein CASSLTAGGITEAFF.

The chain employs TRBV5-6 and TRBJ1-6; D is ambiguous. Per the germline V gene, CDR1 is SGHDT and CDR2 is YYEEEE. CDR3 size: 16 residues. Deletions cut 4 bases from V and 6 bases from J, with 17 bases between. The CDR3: CASSPPGWRSNSPLHF. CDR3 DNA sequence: TGTGCCAGCAGCCCTCCGGGATGGCGGTCTAATTCACCCCTCCACTTT.

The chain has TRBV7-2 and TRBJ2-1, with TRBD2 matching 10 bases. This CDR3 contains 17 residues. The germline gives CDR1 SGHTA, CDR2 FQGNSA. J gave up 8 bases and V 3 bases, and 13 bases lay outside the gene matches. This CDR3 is CASSFRRGTSDRDEQFF. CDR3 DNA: TGTGCCAGCAGCTTTAGGAGGGGGACTAGCGATCGGGATGAGCAGTTCTTC.

CDR3 sequence reads: CASSVFDYGYTF. DNA of the CDR3: TGTGCCAGCAGCGTATTCGACTATGGCTACACCTTC. The chain is built from TRBV9 and TRBJ1-2, with unresolved D. The CDR3 runs 12 residues. In germline, CDR1 is SGDLS, CDR2 YYNGEE. Trimming shortened V by 1 base and J by 3 bases, and 4 bases separated the two germline ends.

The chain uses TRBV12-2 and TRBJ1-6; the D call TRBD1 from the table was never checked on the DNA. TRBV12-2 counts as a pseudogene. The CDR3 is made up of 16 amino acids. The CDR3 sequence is CASRPAPTGDNSPLHF. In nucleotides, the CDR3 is TGTGCAAGTCGCCCAGCCCCGACAGGGGATAACTCACCCCTCCACTTT.

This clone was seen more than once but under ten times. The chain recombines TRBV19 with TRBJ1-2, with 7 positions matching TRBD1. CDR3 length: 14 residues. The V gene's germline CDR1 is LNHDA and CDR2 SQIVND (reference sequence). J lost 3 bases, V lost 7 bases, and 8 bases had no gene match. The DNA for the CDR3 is TGTGCCAGTACCCAAAGGGGGCGCGACTATGGCTACACCTTC. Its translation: CASTQRGRDYGYTF.

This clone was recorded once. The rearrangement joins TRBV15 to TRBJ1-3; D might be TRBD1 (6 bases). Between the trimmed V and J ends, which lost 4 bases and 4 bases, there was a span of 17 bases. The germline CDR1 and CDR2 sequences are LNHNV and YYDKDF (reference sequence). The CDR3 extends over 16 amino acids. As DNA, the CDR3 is TGTGCCACCAGCATAAACAGGGAAGTTCACGGAAACACCATATATTTT. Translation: CATSINREVHGNTIYF.

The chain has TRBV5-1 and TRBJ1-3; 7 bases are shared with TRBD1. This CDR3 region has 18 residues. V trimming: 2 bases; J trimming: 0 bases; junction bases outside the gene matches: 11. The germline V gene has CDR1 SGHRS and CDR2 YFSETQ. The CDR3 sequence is CASSLNPPRDSSGNTIYF. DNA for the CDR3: TGCGCCAGCAGCTTAAATCCCCCCCGGGACAGCTCTGGAAACACCATATATTTT.

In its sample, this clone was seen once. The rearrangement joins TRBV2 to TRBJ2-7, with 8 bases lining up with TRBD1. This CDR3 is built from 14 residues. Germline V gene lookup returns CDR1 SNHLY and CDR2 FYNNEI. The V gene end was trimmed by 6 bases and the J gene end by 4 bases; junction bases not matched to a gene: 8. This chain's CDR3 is CASSRGQGWYEQYF. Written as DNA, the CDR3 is TGTGCCAGCAGCCGAGGACAGGGCTGGTACGAGCAGTACTTC.

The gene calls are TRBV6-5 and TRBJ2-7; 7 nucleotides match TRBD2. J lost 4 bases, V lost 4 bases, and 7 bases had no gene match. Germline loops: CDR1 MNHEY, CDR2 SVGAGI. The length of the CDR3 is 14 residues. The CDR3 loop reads CASSFDQGGYEQYF. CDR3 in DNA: TGTGCCAGCAGTTTCGACCAGGGAGGGTACGAGCAGTACTTC.

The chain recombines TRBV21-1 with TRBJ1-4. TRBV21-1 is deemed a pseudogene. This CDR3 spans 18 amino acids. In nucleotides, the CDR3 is TGTGCCAGCAGCGGATCAACGCAAAGGGGGGGCCTTGGCGAAAAACTGTTTTTT. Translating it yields CASSGSTQRGGLGEKLFF.

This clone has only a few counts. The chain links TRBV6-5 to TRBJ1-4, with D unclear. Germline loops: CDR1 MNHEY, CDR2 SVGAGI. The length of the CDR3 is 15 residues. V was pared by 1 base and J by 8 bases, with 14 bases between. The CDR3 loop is CASSYFLGREEKLFF. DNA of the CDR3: TGTGCCAGCAGTTACTTTTTGGGGAGGGAAGAAAAACTGTTTTTT.

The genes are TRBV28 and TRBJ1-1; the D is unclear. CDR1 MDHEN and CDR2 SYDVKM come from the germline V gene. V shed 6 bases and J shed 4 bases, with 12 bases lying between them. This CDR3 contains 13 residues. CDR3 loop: CASSLFEGTEAFF. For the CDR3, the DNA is TGTGCCAGCAGCCTTTTCGAGGGCACTGAAGCTTTCTTT.

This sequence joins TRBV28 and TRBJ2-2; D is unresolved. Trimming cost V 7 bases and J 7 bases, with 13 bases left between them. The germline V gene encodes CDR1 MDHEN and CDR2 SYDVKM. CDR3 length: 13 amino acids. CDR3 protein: CASTIWRIGELFF. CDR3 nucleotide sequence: TGTGCCAGCACCATCTGGCGGATCGGGGAGCTGTTTTTT.

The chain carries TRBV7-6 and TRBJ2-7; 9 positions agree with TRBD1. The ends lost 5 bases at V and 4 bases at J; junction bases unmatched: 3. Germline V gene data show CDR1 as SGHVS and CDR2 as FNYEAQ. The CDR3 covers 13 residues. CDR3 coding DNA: TGTGCCAGCAGCCGGACAGGGGTGTACGAGCAGTACTTC. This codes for CASSRTGVYEQYF.

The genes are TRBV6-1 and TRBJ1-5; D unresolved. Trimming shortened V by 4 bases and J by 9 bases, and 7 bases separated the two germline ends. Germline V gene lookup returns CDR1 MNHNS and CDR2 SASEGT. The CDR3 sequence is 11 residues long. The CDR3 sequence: CASSAGRPQHF. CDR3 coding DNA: TGTGCCAGCAGTGCCGGTCGGCCCCAGCATTTT.

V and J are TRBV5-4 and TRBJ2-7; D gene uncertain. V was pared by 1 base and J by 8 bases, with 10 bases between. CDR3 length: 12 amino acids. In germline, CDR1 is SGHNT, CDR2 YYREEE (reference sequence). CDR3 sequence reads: CASSLSLVKQYF. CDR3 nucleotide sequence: TGTGCCAGCAGCTTGAGCCTCGTCAAGCAGTACTTC.

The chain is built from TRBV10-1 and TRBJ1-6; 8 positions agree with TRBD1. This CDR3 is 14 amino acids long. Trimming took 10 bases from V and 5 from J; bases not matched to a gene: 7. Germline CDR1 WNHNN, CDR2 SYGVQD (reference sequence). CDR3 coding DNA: TGCGCCACCAGGGGGCCATCGGATAATTCACCCCTCCACTTT. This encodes CATRGPSDNSPLHF.

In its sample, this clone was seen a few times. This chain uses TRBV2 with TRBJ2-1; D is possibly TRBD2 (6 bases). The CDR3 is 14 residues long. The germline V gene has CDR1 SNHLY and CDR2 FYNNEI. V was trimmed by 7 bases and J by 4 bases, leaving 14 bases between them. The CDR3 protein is CASTGVGDYNEQFF. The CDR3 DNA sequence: TGTGCCAGCACGGGGGTGGGGGATTACAATGAGCAGTTCTTC. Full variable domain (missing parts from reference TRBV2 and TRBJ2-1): EPEVTQTPSHQVTQMGQEVILRCVPISNHLYFYWYRQILGQKVEFLVSFYNNEISEKSEIFDDQFSVERPDGSNFTLKIRSTKLEDSAMYFCASTGVGDYNEQFFGPGTRLTVL.

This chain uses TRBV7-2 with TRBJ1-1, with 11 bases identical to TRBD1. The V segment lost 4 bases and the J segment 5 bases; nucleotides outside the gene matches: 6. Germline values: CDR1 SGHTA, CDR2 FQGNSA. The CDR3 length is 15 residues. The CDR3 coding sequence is TGTGCCAGCAGCTCCCGGACAGGGGGCGGGACTGAAGCTTTCTTT. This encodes CASSSRTGGGTEAFF.